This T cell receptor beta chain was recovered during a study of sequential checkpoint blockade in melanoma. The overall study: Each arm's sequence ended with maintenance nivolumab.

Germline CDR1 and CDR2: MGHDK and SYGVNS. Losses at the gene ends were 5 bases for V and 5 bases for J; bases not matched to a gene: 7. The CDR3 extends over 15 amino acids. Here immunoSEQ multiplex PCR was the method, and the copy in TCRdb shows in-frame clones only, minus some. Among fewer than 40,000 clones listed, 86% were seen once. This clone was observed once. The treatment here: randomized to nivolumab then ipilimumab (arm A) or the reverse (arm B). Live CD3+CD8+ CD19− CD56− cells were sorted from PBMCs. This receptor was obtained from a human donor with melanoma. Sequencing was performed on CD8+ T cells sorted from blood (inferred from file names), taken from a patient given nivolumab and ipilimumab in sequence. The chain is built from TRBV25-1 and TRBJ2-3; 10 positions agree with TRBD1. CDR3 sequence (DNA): TGTGCCAGCAGTACGGGACAGGGGTGGCGAGATACGCAGTATTTT. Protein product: CASSTGQGWRDTQYF.